Each of the 19 T cell receptor beta chains below was sequenced from the same sample in a study of T cell responses to AZD1222 COVID-19 vaccine. The data were produced by immunoSEQ multiplex PCR, yet TCRdb's version contains in-frame clones alone and is incomplete. Seen here are some 74,000 clones, 90% observed once, and the top ten hold roughly 1.4%. This sample comprised peripheral blood, obtained 28 days after the second AZD1222 dose. Receptor source: an adult who received the AZD1222 COVID-19 vaccine.

The gene calls are TRBV5-1 and TRBJ1-6, with D tentatively TRBD1 (5 bases). Trimming removed 0 bases at V and 10 bases at J, with 17 bases between. Germline assignment: CDR1 SGHRS and CDR2 YFSETQ. The CDR3 spans 16 residues. The CDR3 region has the DNA TGCGCCAGCAGCTTGGCTACGGGCAGGGTATTGTCACCCCTCCACTTT. Its translation is CASSLATGRVLSPLHF.

This chain joins TRBV5-1 and TRBJ2-6; D perhaps matches TRBD1 (6 bases). The CDR3 is 16 amino acids. Deletions cut 2 bases from V and 0 bases from J, with 9 bases between. CDR1 is SGHRS, CDR2 YFSETQ, per germline. The CDR3 region is CASSFYRDSGANVLTF. For the CDR3, the DNA is TGCGCCAGCAGCTTTTACAGGGACTCTGGGGCCAACGTCCTGACTTTC.

This sequence joins TRBV28 and TRBJ1-2, with no clear D. Germline loops: CDR1 MDHEN, CDR2 SYDVKM. The CDR3 totals 13 residues. With 6 bases removed from V and 2 bases from J, the gap between germline ends came to 10 bases. CDR3 region: CASSFDLNYGYTF. The CDR3 DNA sequence: TGTGCCAGCAGCTTTGACTTGAACTATGGCTACACCTTC.

This chain uses TRBV29-1 with TRBJ1-1, with D hard to call. Trimming cost V 5 bases and J 7 bases, with 11 bases left between them. The CDR3 contains 11 residues. Germline CDR1 reads SQVTM; CDR2 reads ANQGSEA. CDR3 coding DNA: TGCAGCGTTAATAGACTGAATGAAGCTTTCTTT. It specifies CSVNRLNEAFF.

This chain links TRBV10-3 with TRBJ1-5; D is undetermined. Between the trimmed V and J ends, which lost 0 bases and 7 bases, there was a span of 7 bases. Germline V lookup: CDR1 ENHRY, CDR2 SYGVKD. The CDR3 is 13 amino acids. DNA of the CDR3: TGTGCCATCAGTGAGTCAGGAGGGCAGCCCCAGCATTTT. Residues: CAISESGGQPQHF.

The V gene is TRBV5-1, the J gene TRBJ2-1, with TRBD2 identical over 9 bases. Germline V gene data show CDR1 as SGHRS and CDR2 as YFSETQ. The CDR3 has 16 amino acids. V trimming: 4 bases; J trimming: 8 bases; junction bases outside the gene matches: 13. This CDR3 reads CASSPAAGGGAYEQFF. CDR3 DNA sequence: TGCGCCAGCAGCCCGGCGGCGGGCGGGGGGGCTTATGAGCAGTTCTTC.

The rearrangement joins TRBV4-1 to TRBJ2-7; 12 bases are a match to TRBD1. Germline lookup yields CDR1 MGHRA and CDR2 YSYEKL. V shed 4 bases, J shed 4 bases, and the junction held 5 bases outside the gene matches. The CDR3 extends over 15 amino acids. CDR3 protein: CASSPGTGGAYEQYF. The CDR3 DNA follows: TGCGCCAGCAGCCCCGGGACAGGGGGCGCGTACGAGCAGTACTTC.

V usage is TRBV28 and J usage is TRBJ1-4; D ambiguous. V lost 4 bases to trimming and J lost 3 bases, with 12 bases between them. CDR1 is MDHEN, CDR2 SYDVKM, per germline. The CDR3 runs 15 residues. The CDR3 coding sequence is TGTGCCAGCAGTTCGGACGGAGCGTCTAATGAAAAACTGTTTTTT. Translation: CASSSDGASNEKLFF. The complete variable domain, with remaining parts taken from reference TRBV28 and TRBJ1-4, reads DVKVTQSSRYLVKRTGEKVFLECVQDMDHENMFWYRQDPGLGLRLIYFSYDVKMKEKGDIPEGYSVSREKKERFSLILESASTNQTSMYLCASSSDGASNEKLFFGSGTQLSVL.

This clone was recorded a few times. The CDR3 loop is CASSEVDYEQFF. The CDR3 bases are TGTGCCAGCAGCGAGGTGGACTATGAGCAGTTCTTC. This rearrangement joins TRBV7-9 to TRBJ2-1; possibly TRBD2 for D (5 bases). The CDR3 sequence is 12 residues long. The V and J ends lost 5 bases and 8 bases respectively, with 10 bases between them. Germline lookup yields CDR1 SEHNR and CDR2 FQNEAQ (reference sequence).

The chain joins TRBV2 to TRBJ2-7; D might be TRBD1 (6 bases). The CDR3 extends over 12 amino acids. Germline CDR1 and CDR2: SNHLY and FYNNEI. The V and J ends lost 8 bases and 2 bases respectively, with 10 bases between them. CDR3 protein: CASRDNTYEQYF. In DNA form, the CDR3 reads TGTGCCAGCCGGGACAACACCTACGAGCAGTACTTC.

The V gene is TRBV28, the J gene TRBJ1-1; D is uncertain. The V and J ends lost 3 bases and 0 bases respectively, with 8 bases between them. Per germline, CDR1 MDHEN and CDR2 SYDVKM. The CDR3 length is 14 residues. CDR3 region: CASSLRVMNTEAFF. In DNA form, the CDR3 reads TGTGCCAGCAGTTTGCGGGTTATGAACACTGAAGCTTTCTTT.

This chain links TRBV27 with TRBJ2-7; 11 positions agree with TRBD1. J was trimmed by 0 bases and V by 11 bases; bases with no gene match: 6. Germline CDR1 reads MNHEY; CDR2 reads SMNVEV (reference sequence). This CDR3 comprises 14 residues. The CDR3 protein is CAARTGGSSYEQYF. As DNA, the CDR3 is TGTGCCGCAAGGACAGGGGGCAGCTCCTACGAGCAGTACTTC.

This chain uses TRBV7-8 with TRBJ2-5; 7 bases are shared with TRBD1. CDR3 length: 15 amino acids. The germline V gene encodes CDR1 SGHVS and CDR2 FQNEAQ. V dropped 0 bases and J dropped 1; count of bases not matched to a gene: 2. The CDR3 sequence: CASSLAQGVQETQYF. The CDR3 nucleotides read TGTGCCAGCAGCTTAGCCCAGGGGGTCCAAGAGACCCAGTACTTC.

The chain combines TRBV11-2 with TRBJ1-1; D might be TRBD1 (5 bases). Germline V gene sequence: CDR1 SGHAT, CDR2 FQNNGV. This CDR3 is 15 amino acids long. Between the trimmed V and J ends, which lost 1 base and 6 bases, there was a span of 15 bases. CDR3 sequence: CASSLVPGLTPEAFF. In DNA, the CDR3 is TGTGCCAGCAGCTTAGTTCCGGGGCTAACCCCTGAAGCTTTCTTT.

The genes are TRBV19 and TRBJ1-5; the match to TRBD1 covers 7 bases. The ends lost 10 bases at V and 5 bases at J; junction bases unmatched: 11. This CDR3 region has 14 residues. Germline V gene lookup returns CDR1 LNHDA and CDR2 SQIVND (reference sequence). This CDR3 is CATKRGPRDQPQHF. The CDR3, as DNA: TGTGCCACTAAAAGGGGGCCGAGGGATCAGCCCCAGCATTTT.

The chain uses TRBV30 and TRBJ2-7; D remains unclear. Trimming took off 4 bases at V and 6 bases at J, with 19 bases between the two ends. This CDR3 is 14 amino acids long. The germline gives CDR1 GTSNPN, CDR2 SVGIG (reference sequence). The CDR3 DNA sequence: TGTGCCTGGAACCGTAAGCAGCATCTTGCCGAGCAGTACTTC. This codes for CAWNRKQHLAEQYF.

V and J are TRBV4-2 and TRBJ2-7; 15 nucleotides match TRBD2. Germline lookup yields CDR1 LGHNA and CDR2 YNFKEQ. There are 19 residues in the CDR3. With V trimmed by 4 bases and J by 1 base, 11 bases remained unmatched. CDR3 region: CASSPWTSGGATRSYEQYF. The CDR3 DNA follows: TGTGCCAGCAGCCCCTGGACTAGCGGGGGGGCTACGCGATCCTACGAGCAGTACTTC.

J is TRBJ1-1 and V is TRBV7-2; D is perhaps TRBD1 (6 bases). Germline CDR1 reads SGHTA; CDR2 reads FQGNSA. The V end was cut by 5 bases, the J end by 4 bases, with 14 bases between. The CDR3 contains 14 residues. CDR3 bases: TGTGCCAGCAGCCGGCAAAACAGGGTCACTGAAGCTTTCTTT. It specifies CASSRQNRVTEAFF.

The chain has TRBV28 and TRBJ1-1; D is undetermined. The CDR3 sequence is 14 residues long. V lost 5 bases and J 0 bases, leaving 10 bases between the germline ends. CDR1 and CDR2 from the germline V gene are MDHEN and SYDVKM. CDR3 coding DNA: TGTGCCAGCAGTGAGGCGACGTTGAACACTGAAGCTTTCTTT. This translates into CASSEATLNTEAFF. Full variable domain (outside the CDR3, taken from reference TRBV28 and TRBJ1-1): DVKVTQSSRYLVKRTGEKVFLECVQDMDHENMFWYRQDPGLGLRLIYFSYDVKMKEKGDIPEGYSVSREKKERFSLILESASTNQTSMYLCASSEATLNTEAFFGQGTRLTVV.